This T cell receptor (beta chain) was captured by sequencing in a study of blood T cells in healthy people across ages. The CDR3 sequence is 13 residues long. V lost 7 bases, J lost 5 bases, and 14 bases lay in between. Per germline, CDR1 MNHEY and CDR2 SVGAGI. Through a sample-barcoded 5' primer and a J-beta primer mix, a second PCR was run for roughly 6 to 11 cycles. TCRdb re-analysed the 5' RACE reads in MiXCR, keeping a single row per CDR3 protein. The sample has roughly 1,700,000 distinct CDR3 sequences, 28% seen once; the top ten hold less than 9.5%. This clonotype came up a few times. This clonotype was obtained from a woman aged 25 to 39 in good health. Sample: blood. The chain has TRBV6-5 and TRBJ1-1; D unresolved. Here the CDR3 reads CASINPRRTEAFF. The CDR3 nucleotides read TGTGCCAGCATAAACCCGAGGCGAACTGAAGCTTTCTTT.